Below are 24 T cell receptor beta chains sequenced from a single sample in a study of control samples from healthy donors and cancer patients. Measured with immunoSEQ multiplex PCR; TCRdb has only the in-frame clones, and not every one. This table has about 170,000 clones, 75% to 95% appearing once. The specimen was blood. These receptor sequences come from a woman aged 40-49 years in good health.

The chain joins TRBV3-1 (or the pseudogene TRBV3-2) to TRBJ1-2; 10 positions agree with TRBD1. This CDR3 comprises 15 residues. The germline V gene has CDR1 LGHDT and CDR2 YNNKEL (reference sequence). V dropped 4 bases and J dropped 5; count of bases not matched to a gene: 7. CDR3 nucleotide sequence: TGTGCCAGCAGCCCCGACAGGGGGCGATCTTATGGCTACACCTTC. This sequence encodes CASSPDRGRSYGYTF.

The V call is TRBV5-5, the J call TRBJ2-3; 9 bases agree with TRBD1. The CDR3 covers 15 residues. Trimming at V came to 2 bases and at J to 3 bases, leaving 4 bases not matched to a gene. CDR1 SGHKS and CDR2 YYEKEE come from the germline V gene (reference sequence). CDR3 in amino acids: CASSFPGQGTDTQYF. CDR3 DNA: TGTGCCAGCAGCTTCCCGGGACAGGGAACAGATACGCAGTATTTT.

The J gene is TRBJ2-7, the V gene TRBV7-9; TRBD2 aligns across 12 bases. The CDR3 is made up of 16 amino acids. Trimming took 2 bases from V and 0 from J; bases not matched to a gene: 2. Per germline, CDR1 SEHNR and CDR2 FQNEAQ (reference sequence). CDR3 sequence: CASSLTSGGSSYEQYF. CDR3 nucleotides: TGTGCCAGCAGCTTAACTAGCGGGGGGTCCTCCTACGAGCAGTACTTC.

Comment on this clone: Other nucleotide sequences from this sample produce the same CDR3. This chain joins TRBV5-1 and TRBJ2-3, with TRBD1 as a possible D gene (5 bases). V was cut by 4 bases and J by 3 bases, with 12 bases left in between. CDR3 size: 14 residues. Germline CDR1 is SGHRS and CDR2 is YFSETQ. CDR3 loop: CASSPGQGTDTQYF. The CDR3 nucleotides are TGCGCCAGCAGCCCGGGCCAGGGAACAGATACGCAGTATTTT.

This chain joins TRBV27 and TRBJ2-3, with TRBD2 matching 14 bases. The CDR3 extends over 16 amino acids. Germline loops: CDR1 MNHEY, CDR2 SMNVEV (reference sequence). Unmatched junction bases numbered 7, after V lost 5 bases and J lost 6 bases. CDR3 sequence (DNA): TGTGCCAGCAGTATCCAGGGACTAGCGGGGGAGGATACGCAGTATTTT. Its translation is CASSIQGLAGEDTQYF.

A remark on this clone: At one end, the junction sequence differs from germline, possibly due to a read error. The chain uses TRBV2 and TRBJ1-2; D is perhaps TRBD1 (6 bases). The germline V gene encodes CDR1 SNHLY and CDR2 FYNNEI. This CDR3 region has 12 residues. CDR3 loop: CASSEEVPTGYF. CDR3 coding DNA: TGTGCCAGCAGTGAAGAGGTACCGACAGGCTACTTC.

V is TRBV7-2 and J is TRBJ1-4, with a possible D match to TRBD1 (6 bases). The germline CDR1 and CDR2 sequences are SGHTA and FQGNSA. The CDR3 is 16 residues long. The V and J ends lost 5 bases and 5 bases respectively, with 18 bases between them. DNA of the CDR3: TGTGCCAGCAGCGGGGACACAACTGGGGGAAATGAAAAACTGTTTTTT. Translated, it gives CASSGDTTGGNEKLFF.

This clone has a single count. This sequence joins TRBV28 and TRBJ1-4; 10 positions match TRBD1. Germline V gives CDR1 MDHEN, CDR2 SYDVKM. V lost 10 bases to trimming and J lost 8 bases; unmatched junction nucleotides: 13. The CDR3 runs to 15 residues. DNA for the CDR3: TGTGCCACCCTAGGTCGGGGACAGGGGATCGAAAAACTGTTTTTT. It specifies CATLGRGQGIEKLFF.

This clone was detected only once. This chain connects TRBV3-1 (or the pseudogene TRBV3-2) to TRBJ1-5, with D maybe TRBD1 (5 bases). Germline CDR1 LGHDT, CDR2 YNNKEL (reference sequence). CDR3 length: 14 amino acids. The germline V and J ends were trimmed by 2 bases and 7 bases, with 12 bases remaining between them. Here the CDR3 reads CASSQWGRGQPQHF. CDR3 in DNA: TGTGCCAGCAGCCAATGGGGACGCGGGCAGCCCCAGCATTTT.

The rearrangement uses TRBV10-2 and TRBJ1-5, with 9 bases fitting TRBD1. CDR1 and CDR2 (germline): WSHSY, SAAADI. There are 15 residues in the CDR3. Trimming cost V 2 bases and J 4 bases; bases outside gene matches: 3. The DNA for the CDR3 is TGCGCCAGCAGTGAGGACAGGGGGGCGAATCAGCCCCAGCATTTT. Translating it yields CASSEDRGANQPQHF.

The rearrangement joins TRBV19 to TRBJ1-2, with 7 bases fitting TRBD1. This CDR3 spans 12 amino acids. From germline, CDR1 is LNHDA and CDR2 SQIVND (reference sequence). The V segment lost 10 bases and the J segment 4 bases; nucleotides outside the gene matches: 6. This chain's CDR3 is CAIRTGSYGYTF. In DNA form, the CDR3 reads TGTGCCATAAGGACAGGATCCTATGGCTACACCTTC. Variable domain in full (rest from reference TRBV19 and TRBJ1-2): DGGITQSPKYLFRKEGQNVTLSCEQNLNHDAMYWYRQDPGQGLRLIYYSQIVNDFQKGDIAEGYSVSREKKESFPLTVTSAQKNPTAFYLCAIRTGSYGYTFGSGTRLTVV.

The V and J genes are TRBV10-1 and TRBJ2-1; 9 nucleotides align to TRBD2. V shed 3 bases and J 4 bases; nucleotides not matched to a gene: 4. This CDR3 comprises 15 residues. Germline assignment: CDR1 WNHNN and CDR2 SYGVQD (reference sequence). In nucleotides, the CDR3 is TGCGCCAGCAGTGATCAGCGGGGGGCGTACAATGAGCAGTTCTTC. Translated: CASSDQRGAYNEQFF.

This clone was detected once. The CDR3 does not end in the conserved phenylalanine or tryptophan, so this is likely a read error. The DNA is omitted, as the CDR3 cannot be located on it reliably, and the CDR3 follows TCRdb's listing. The V and J genes are TRBV20-1 and TRBJ1-2. The CDR3 numbers 11 amino acids, ends counted. CDR1 is DFQATT, CDR2 SNEGSKA, per germline (reference sequence). CDR3 in amino acids: CSARGLSTPAV.

The CDR3 protein is CASSQGVAGNTIYF. The CDR3 coding sequence is TGCGCCAGCAGCCAAGGGGTAGCTGGAAACACCATATATTTT. This chain connects TRBV4-1 to TRBJ1-3; D is uncertain. Trimming removed 1 base from V and 2 bases from J, with 6 bases in between. CDR3 length equals 14 residues. The germline V gene has CDR1 MGHRA and CDR2 YSYEKL.

The chain uses TRBV19 and TRBJ1-2; D remains unclear. CDR1 is LNHDA, CDR2 SQIVND, per germline (reference sequence). This CDR3 has 13 residues. Between the trimmed V and J ends, which lost 7 bases and 8 bases, there was a span of 17 bases. CDR3 DNA sequence: TGTGCCAGTACCCCGTGGGCAGGCGGAGGCTACACCTTC. This gives the protein CASTPWAGGGYTF.

The V gene is TRBV18, the J gene TRBJ2-5; weak D call: TRBD1 (6 bases). Between the trimmed V and J ends, which lost 5 bases and 1 base, there was a span of 11 bases. Germline V CDR1 and CDR2: KGHSH, LQKENI. This CDR3 region has 14 residues. Here the CDR3 DNA reads TGTGCCAGCTCAGCCACAGGGAGCCAAGAGACCCAGTACTTC. Protein product: CASSATGSQETQYF.

In this sample, this clone turned up a few times. The rearrangement links TRBV7-2 to TRBJ2-5, with TRBD2 matching over 8 bases. With 5 bases clipped from V and 2 bases from J, the junction kept 10 bases outside the gene matches. The CDR3 sequence is 16 residues long. Germline V lookup: CDR1 SGHTA, CDR2 FQGNSA. CDR3 sequence (DNA): TGTGCCAGCAGCACAATCCTGCGGGGGGCTCAAGAGACCCAGTACTTC. Translation: CASSTILRGAQETQYF.

The rearrangement uses TRBV12-5 and TRBJ2-3; the match to TRBD1 covers 7 bases. CDR1 and CDR2 (germline): LGHNT, FRNRAP. The CDR3 is 14 amino acids. The V and J ends lost 5 bases and 4 bases, in that order; junction bases with no gene match: 6. Here the CDR3 reads CASGQNRGADTQYF. CDR3 nucleotides: TGTGCTAGTGGTCAAAACAGGGGTGCAGATACGCAGTATTTT.

For this clone: In the same sample, other DNA sequences code for this CDR3. This chain connects TRBV11-2 to TRBJ2-2; D remains unclear. CDR1 is SGHAT, CDR2 FQNNGV, per germline. V shed 3 bases and J shed 5 bases, with 4 bases lying between them. CDR3 length equals 12 residues. The CDR3 reads CASSLGTGELFF. In DNA form, the CDR3 reads TGTGCCAGCAGCTTGGGGACCGGGGAGCTGTTTTTT.

This chain connects TRBV11-2 to TRBJ1-2; maybe TRBD1 (5 bases). This CDR3 is built from 14 residues. CDR1 is SGHAT and CDR2 is FQNNGV in the germline V gene. Trimming stripped 1 base from V and 8 bases from J, with 14 bases between. The DNA for the CDR3 is TGTGCCAGCAGCTTAGGCATCATCGAGGGGGGCTACACCTTC. It yields the protein CASSLGIIEGGYTF.

The J gene is TRBJ2-3, the V gene TRBV4-2, with TRBD2 matching over 10 bases. The J segment lost 4 bases and the V segment lost 1 base, leaving 5 bases of the junction unmatched. The CDR3 sequence is 16 residues long. The germline V gene has CDR1 LGHNA and CDR2 YNFKEQ. The CDR3 reads CASSQGSSGGSDTQYF. In DNA, the CDR3 is TGTGCCAGCAGCCAAGGCTCTAGCGGGGGTTCAGATACGCAGTATTTT.

V gene TRBV15 combines with J gene TRBJ2-7; 8 bases align to TRBD1. The length of the CDR3 is 16 residues. The ends lost 3 bases at V and 5 bases at J; junction bases unmatched: 12. CDR1 and CDR2 (germline): LNHNV, YYDKDF (reference sequence). In nucleotides, the CDR3 is TGTGCCACCAGCAGGGGAACCGGGACAGGTTCTAACGAGCAGTACTTC. Its protein product is CATSRGTGTGSNEQYF. The complete variable domain, with remaining parts taken from reference TRBV15 and TRBJ2-7, reads DAMVIQNPRYQVTQFGKPVTLSCSQTLNHNVMYWYQQKSSQAPKLLFHYYDKDFNNEADTPDNFQSRRPNTSFCFLDIRSPGLGDTAMYLCATSRGTGTGSNEQYFGPGTRLTVT.

This chain connects TRBV3-1 (or the pseudogene TRBV3-2) to TRBJ2-5, with D uncertain. This CDR3 has 15 residues. CDR1 LGHDT and CDR2 YNNKEL come from the germline V gene (reference sequence). V was shortened by 1 base and J by 2 bases, with 11 bases between the two germline ends. As DNA, the CDR3 is TGTGCCAGCAGCCAAGTGTCTACCATACAAGAGACCCAGTACTTC. Translating it yields CASSQVSTIQETQYF.

The genes are TRBV2 and TRBJ2-3; possible D gene TRBD1, 5 bases. This CDR3 comprises 20 residues. Germline CDR1 and CDR2: SNHLY and FYNNEI. With 3 bases removed from V and 0 bases from J, the gap between germline ends came to 25 bases. The CDR3 coding sequence is TGTGCCAGCAGTGATTCACGGACCGATCAGGGCCCTTATAGCACAGATACGCAGTATTTT. It specifies CASSDSRTDQGPYSTDTQYF.